Listed below are T cell receptor beta chains from one sample, sequenced in a study of T cells in Graves' hyperthyroidism and ophthalmopathy. TCRdb analysed the multiplex PCR reads with MiXCR anew, one entry per CDR3 protein. Of nearly 600,000 distinct CDR3 sequences listed, 14% are singletons. The sequenced sample was blood. These receptors all come from a woman aged 18-29 years with Graves' ophthalmopathy. The CDR3 runs from the conserved cysteine through the conserved F or W. D genes are given only for firm matches. Clone size is stated in some rows and not others, as once, few, many or a class when expanded.

D gene: -; J gene: TRBJ1-5; V gene: TRBV10-3; clone size: few; CDR3 protein: CAIREDSHQPQHF; CDR3 DNA: TGTGCCATCAGGGAGGACAGTCATCAGCCCCAGCATTTT
D gene: -; J gene: TRBJ2-6; V gene: TRBV7-3; clone size: few; CDR3 protein: CASSLMVSGANVLTF; CDR3 DNA: TGTGCCAGCAGCTTAATGGTCTCTGGGGCCAACGTCCTGACTTTC
D gene: TRBD1; J gene: TRBJ1-3; V gene: TRBV24-1; clone size: -; CDR3 protein: CATKGQGNTIYF; CDR3 DNA: TGTGCCACGAAGGGACAGGGAAACACCATATATTTT
D gene: -; J gene: TRBJ1-4; V gene: TRBV18; clone size: -; CDR3 protein: CASSPVMGSNEKLFF; CDR3 DNA: TGTGCCAGCTCACCAGTCATGGGATCTAATGAAAAACTGTTTTTT
D gene: TRBD1; J gene: TRBJ2-5; V gene: TRBV12-3/TRBV12-4; clone size: many; CDR3 protein: CASSWTGTYKETQYF; CDR3 DNA: TGTGCCAGCAGTTGGACAGGGACCTATAAAGAGACCCAGTACTTC
D gene: -; J gene: TRBJ2-1; V gene: TRBV20-1; clone size: many; CDR3 protein: CSAGQYVVLHNEQFF; CDR3 DNA: TGCAGTGCTGGTCAGTACGTGGTCCTCCACAATGAGCAGTTCTTC
D gene: TRBD1; J gene: TRBJ1-2; V gene: TRBV29-1; clone size: -; CDR3 protein: CSIWTGLYGYTF; CDR3 DNA: TGCAGCATTTGGACAGGGCTCTATGGCTACACCTTC
D gene: -; J gene: TRBJ2-1; V gene: TRBV6-2/TRBV6-3; clone size: many; CDR3 protein: CASSYSSSYNEQFF; CDR3 DNA: TGTGCCAGCAGTTACTCTTCCTCCTACAATGAGCAGTTCTTC
D gene: -; J gene: TRBJ1-6; V gene: TRBV20-1; clone size: few; CDR3 protein: CSASSLSYNSPLHF; CDR3 DNA: TGCAGTGCGTCCTCGCTCTCCTATAATTCACCCCTCCACTTT
D gene: TRBD2; J gene: TRBJ2-5; V gene: TRBV4-1; clone size: many; CDR3 protein: CASSQDASGRGETQYF; CDR3 DNA: TGCGCCAGCAGCCAAGATGCTAGCGGGAGAGGAGAGACCCAGTACTTC
D gene: -; J gene: TRBJ1-1; V gene: TRBV2; clone size: many; CDR3 protein: CASSDEPNTEAFF; CDR3 DNA: TGTGCCAGCAGTGACGAGCCGAACACTGAAGCTTTCTTT
D gene: TRBD2; J gene: TRBJ2-2; V gene: TRBV7-2; clone size: many; CDR3 protein: CASSLTSGTGELFF; CDR3 DNA: TGTGCCAGCAGCTTAACTAGCGGGACCGGGGAGCTGTTTTTT
D gene: TRBD2; J gene: TRBJ2-1; V gene: TRBV20-1; clone size: many; CDR3 protein: CSATDRLAASYNEQFF; CDR3 DNA: TGCAGTGCTACGGACAGACTAGCGGCCTCCTACAATGAGCAGTTCTTC
D gene: TRBD1; J gene: TRBJ2-7; V gene: TRBV28; clone size: many; CDR3 protein: CASSLPLISGQGVIEQYF; CDR3 DNA: TGTGCCAGCAGTCTCCCCCTTATATCGGGACAGGGGGTCATCGAGCAGTACTTC
D gene: -; J gene: TRBJ1-5; V gene: TRBV5-1; clone size: -; CDR3 protein: CASSSPGRRLYSNQPQHF; CDR3 DNA: TGCGCCAGCAGCTCGCCTGGACGACGACTTTATAGCAATCAGCCCCAGCATTTT
D gene: -; J gene: TRBJ2-3; V gene: TRBV6-2/TRBV6-3; clone size: few; CDR3 protein: CASSLGAWTTTDTQYF; CDR3 DNA: TGTGCCAGCAGCCTAGGCGCCTGGACTACCACAGATACGCAGTATTTT
D gene: -; J gene: TRBJ2-1; V gene: TRBV30; clone size: many; CDR3 protein: CAWMLGEESSYNEQFF; CDR3 DNA: TGTGCCTGGATGTTGGGGGAGGAGAGCTCCTACAATGAGCAGTTCTTC
D gene: -; J gene: TRBJ2-3; V gene: TRBV19; clone size: -; CDR3 protein: CASSIDRGLRVTDTQYF; CDR3 DNA: TGTGCCAGTAGTATAGATCGGGGACTGAGAGTCACAGATACGCAGTATTTT
D gene: TRBD1; J gene: TRBJ1-2; V gene: TRBV9; clone size: few; CDR3 protein: CASSVGQGGFYGYTF; CDR3 DNA: TGTGCCAGCAGCGTAGGACAGGGGGGCTTCTATGGCTACACCTTC
D gene: -; J gene: TRBJ1-1; V gene: TRBV29-1; clone size: few; CDR3 protein: CSVDQGSYTEAFF; CDR3 DNA: TGCAGCGTTGATCAGGGGTCCTACACTGAAGCTTTCTTT
D gene: -; J gene: TRBJ2-7; V gene: TRBV5-4; clone size: many; CDR3 protein: CASSSERGIAYEQYF; CDR3 DNA: TGTGCCAGCAGCTCCGAACGGGGGATCGCCTACGAGCAGTACTTC
D gene: TRBD1; J gene: TRBJ1-1; V gene: TRBV27; clone size: many; CDR3 protein: CASSLVQGAKTEAFF; CDR3 DNA: TGTGCCAGCAGTTTAGTACAGGGGGCAAAGACTGAAGCTTTCTTT
D gene: TRBD2; J gene: TRBJ2-1; V gene: TRBV28; clone size: many; CDR3 protein: CASSLTTSGTYNEQFF; CDR3 DNA: TGTGCCAGCAGCTTGACGACTAGCGGGACCTACAATGAGCAGTTCTTC
D gene: TRBD2; J gene: TRBJ2-7; V gene: TRBV7-8; clone size: once; CDR3 protein: CASSVSGSSYEQHF; CDR3 DNA: TGTGCCAGCAGCGTGAGCGGGAGCTCCTACGAGCAGCACTTC
D gene: -; J gene: TRBJ2-1; V gene: TRBV11-1; clone size: many; CDR3 protein: CASSRVNEQFF; CDR3 DNA: TGTGCCAGCAGCCGGGTAAATGAGCAGTTCTTC
D gene: -; J gene: TRBJ1-2; V gene: TRBV13; clone size: -; CDR3 protein: CASSLEGVNYGYTF; CDR3 DNA: TGTGCCAGCAGCTTAGAGGGCGTAAACTATGGCTACACCTTC
D gene: -; J gene: TRBJ1-2; V gene: TRBV14; clone size: -; CDR3 protein: CASSQDTTFNYGYTF; CDR3 DNA: TGTGCCAGCAGCCAAGATACGACATTTAACTATGGCTACACCTTC
D gene: -; J gene: TRBJ1-1; V gene: TRBV10-1; clone size: many; CDR3 protein: CASSEFTPLARQTSNTEAFF; CDR3 DNA: TGCGCCAGCAGTGAGTTTACTCCACTGGCTCGACAGACCTCGAACACTGAAGCTTTCTTT
D gene: -; J gene: TRBJ2-4; V gene: TRBV24-1; clone size: many; CDR3 protein: CATSDGTQDIQYF; CDR3 DNA: TGTGCCACCAGTGACGGGACCCAAGACATTCAGTACTTC
D gene: -; J gene: TRBJ2-5; V gene: TRBV20-1; clone size: many; CDR3 protein: CSARDGIGQETQYF; CDR3 DNA: TGCAGTGCTAGAGATGGGATCGGGCAAGAGACCCAGTACTTC
D gene: -; J gene: TRBJ1-1; V gene: TRBV28; clone size: many; CDR3 protein: CASSFFTEAFF; CDR3 DNA: TGTGCCAGCAGTTTCTTCACTGAAGCTTTCTTT
D gene: TRBD1; J gene: TRBJ1-6; V gene: TRBV28; clone size: many; CDR3 protein: CASSSPGTGANSPLHF; CDR3 DNA: TGTGCCAGCAGCTCGCCCGGGACAGGGGCGAATTCACCCCTCCACTTT
D gene: -; J gene: TRBJ2-7; V gene: TRBV3-1; clone size: many; CDR3 protein: CASSQDQPEITYEQYF; CDR3 DNA: TGTGCCAGCAGCCAAGACCAGCCAGAGATTACCTACGAGCAGTACTTC
D gene: TRBD1; J gene: TRBJ2-7; V gene: TRBV6-1; clone size: few; CDR3 protein: CASSHGQGPYEQYF; CDR3 DNA: TGTGCCAGCAGCCACGGACAGGGACCCTACGAGCAGTACTTC
D gene: -; J gene: TRBJ1-5; V gene: TRBV28; clone size: few; CDR3 protein: CASRRKPPTPQHF; CDR3 DNA: TGTGCCAGCAGGCGAAAGCCGCCCACGCCCCAGCATTTT
D gene: -; J gene: TRBJ1-5; V gene: TRBV20-1; clone size: -; CDR3 protein: CSARGGRGFSNQPQHF; CDR3 DNA: TGCAGTGCTAGAGGGGGGAGGGGGTTTAGCAATCAGCCCCAGCATTTT
D gene: -; J gene: TRBJ2-1; V gene: TRBV27; clone size: few; CDR3 protein: CASSPRTGTTYNEQFF; CDR3 DNA: TGTGCCAGCAGTCCTAGGACCGGGACAACGTACAATGAGCAGTTCTTC
D gene: TRBD1; J gene: TRBJ2-1; V gene: TRBV28; clone size: many; CDR3 protein: CASTRGTGKILRRTYNEQFF; CDR3 DNA: TGTGCCAGCACGAGGGGGACAGGGAAGATCCTCCGGAGAACCTACAATGAGCAGTTCTTC
D gene: -; J gene: TRBJ2-7; V gene: TRBV29-1; clone size: many; CDR3 protein: CSVETAPQVQYF; CDR3 DNA: TGCAGCGTTGAAACAGCTCCCCAGGTGCAGTACTTC
D gene: TRBD1; J gene: TRBJ2-1; V gene: TRBV18; clone size: -; CDR3 protein: CASSPPGGTGGGEQFF; CDR3 DNA: TGTGCCAGCTCACCACCGGGGGGGACAGGGGGCGGAGAGCAGTTCTTC
D gene: -; J gene: TRBJ2-1; V gene: TRBV9; clone size: few; CDR3 protein: CASSLLGTPNEQFF; CDR3 DNA: TGTGCCAGCAGCCTGCTCGGGACCCCCAATGAGCAGTTCTTC